Below are 5 T cell receptor beta chains sequenced from a single sample in a study of CDR3 diversity in severe acne. TCRdb ran MiXCR on the PCR reads and lists one entry per CDR3 protein. The sample yields around 100,000 distinct CDR3 sequences, roughly half seen once. Sequencing input: blood. Receptors were obtained from a male donor with acne.

This chain uses TRBV6-5 with TRBJ1-1, with D possibly matching TRBD1 (5 bases). The CDR3 runs 14 residues. CDR1 is MNHEY and CDR2 is SVGAGI in the germline V gene. Deletions cut 4 bases from V and 1 base from J, with 10 bases between. CDR3 nucleotides: TGTGCCAGCAGTTCCGGGGCCGAGAACACTGAAGCTTTCTTT. This gives the protein CASSSGAENTEAFF.

The DNA of the CDR3 is TGCAGCGGTCGGACTCGGAGCGATGAGCAGTTCTTC. It is translated as CSGRTRSDEQFF. The chain is built from TRBV29-1 and TRBJ2-7, with a weak D call TRBD2 (5 bases). The assigned J gene may be wrong: the sequence end matches TRBJ2-1 better. CDR1 is SQVTM and CDR2 is ANQGSEA in the germline V gene. The CDR3 consists of 12 residues.

Many counts were recorded for this clonotype. The gene calls are TRBV5-1 and TRBJ2-6, with TRBD2 identical over 7 bases. The CDR3 consists of 16 residues. Germline lookup yields CDR1 SGHRS and CDR2 YFSETQ. With 2 bases clipped from V and 0 bases from J, the junction kept 2 bases outside the gene matches. CDR3 loop: CASSFGGSSGANVLTF. The CDR3 coding sequence is TGCGCCAGCAGCTTCGGCGGGAGCTCTGGGGCCAACGTCCTGACTTTC.

This clonotype was observed a handful of times. This rearrangement joins TRBV15 to TRBJ2-7, with D perhaps matching TRBD2 (5 bases). The CDR3 totals 14 residues. Trimming cost V 4 bases and J 2 bases, with 12 bases left between them. Germline V lookup: CDR1 LNHNV, CDR2 YYDKDF (reference sequence). The CDR3: CATSTPRLPYEQYF. The CDR3 coding sequence is TGTGCCACCAGCACTCCGAGACTACCCTACGAGCAGTACTTC.

In the case of this clonotype: A much larger clone differs by one base, so this may be a read error. The rearrangement joins TRBV6-6 to TRBJ2-2, with 7 bases fitting TRBD1. With V trimmed by 6 bases and J by 9 bases, 10 bases remained unmatched. CDR3 length: 14 amino acids. CDR1 is MNHNY and CDR2 is SVGAGI in the germline V gene (reference sequence). In DNA, the CDR3 is TGTGCCAGCAGCTCACAGGGGTTGACCCGGGAGCTGTTTTTT. Protein: CASSSQGLTRELFF.